This is a list of T cell receptor beta chains from one sample in a study of T cell clonotyping in hematopoietic cell transplantation. Data came from immunoSEQ multiplex PCR; TCRdb stores just in-frame clones and leaves some out. This table has about 41,000 clones, nearly 97% appearing once. Source material: peripheral blood mononuclear cells. The receptor source for this set is a man aged 25 to 40 in good health. Some clones in this sample may be carry-over from other donors' samples. Both conserved end residues are part of each CDR3. D genes are given only for firm matches. Clone size appears in some rows only: once, few, many, or a class for an expanded clone.

D: TRBD1; V: TRBV5-6; J: TRBJ1-1; size: -; DNA: TGTGCCAGCAGCTTAGGGGGCGCCACTGAAGCTTTCTTT; CDR3: CASSLGGATEAFF
D: -; V: TRBV5-1; J: TRBJ2-7; size: -; DNA: TGCGCCAGCAGCTTGGATGTAGGGTTGTCCTACGAGCAGTACTTC; CDR3: CASSLDVGLSYEQYF
D: TRBD2; V: TRBV6-4; J: TRBJ2-3; size: -; DNA: TGTGCCAGCAGTGCCGGGGGGGCCGCAGATACGCAGTATTTT; CDR3: CASSAGGAADTQYF
D: TRBD2; V: TRBV11-3; J: TRBJ2-3; size: once; DNA: TGTGCCAGCACCGCCGGACTAGCGGGAACCAATACGCAGTATTTT; CDR3: CASTAGLAGTNTQYF
D: -; V: TRBV4-1; J: TRBJ2-7; size: -; DNA: TGCGCCAGCAGCCAGCAGTCCCCCACCTACGAGCAGTACTTC; CDR3: CASSQQSPTYEQYF
D: TRBD1; V: TRBV10-3; J: TRBJ2-1; size: -; DNA: TGTGCCATTAACACAGGGGACAATGAGCAGTTCTTC; CDR3: CAINTGDNEQFF
D: -; V: TRBV2; J: TRBJ1-5; size: -; DNA: TGTGCCAGCAGTGGGTATAGCAATCAGCCCCAGCATTTT; CDR3: CASSGYSNQPQHF
D: TRBD2; V: TRBV7-8; J: TRBJ2-6; size: -; DNA: TGTGCCAGCAGCCCCCTAGGGGTAGCGGGTACCCACTCTGGGGCCAACGTCCTGACTTTC; CDR3: CASSPLGVAGTHSGANVLTF
D: TRBD2; V: TRBV9; J: TRBJ2-7; size: -; DNA: TGTGCCAGCAGCGAGGGAGGGGCGGGAGAGCAGTACTTC; CDR3: CASSEGGAGEQYF
D: -; V: TRBV12-1; J: TRBJ1-2; size: -; DNA: TGTGCCAGCAGACATTTCAGGGGGAGGTATCACTATGGCTACACCTTC; CDR3: CASRHFRGRYHYGYTF
D: -; V: TRBV19; J: TRBJ1-1; size: -; DNA: TGTGCCAGTAGTACCCGTACACGGAAGAACACTGAAGCTTTCTTT; CDR3: CASSTRTRKNTEAFF
D: -; V: TRBV9; J: TRBJ2-3; size: -; DNA: TGTGCCAGCAGCGTAGTACAGGGCGGCACAGATACGCAGTATTTT; CDR3: CASSVVQGGTDTQYF
D: -; V: TRBV7-9; J: TRBJ1-6; size: once; DNA: TGTGCCAGCAGCTTAGATGGGTTGGCCGAGCCCACCCTCCACTTT; CDR3: CASSLDGLAEPTLHF
D: TRBD1; V: TRBV5-8; J: TRBJ2-7; size: -; DNA: TGTGCCAGCAGCTTGGCCCGGACAGGGATTAACGAGCAGTACTTC; CDR3: CASSLARTGINEQYF
D: -; V: TRBV5-1; J: TRBJ2-3; size: -; DNA: TGCGCCAGCAGCTCCTACGGCCGAGACACAAGAGATACGCAGTATTTT; CDR3: CASSSYGRDTRDTQYF
D: -; V: TRBV14; J: TRBJ1-2; size: -; DNA: TGTGCCAGCAGCCAAGGACTGTACTATGGCTACACCTTC; CDR3: CASSQGLYYGYTF
D: TRBD1; V: TRBV11-2; J: TRBJ1-1; size: -; DNA: TGTGCCAGCAGCTTAACTGGGACAGGGAAGGGTACTGAAGCTTTCTTT; CDR3: CASSLTGTGKGTEAFF
D: TRBD1; V: TRBV15; J: TRBJ1-5; size: -; DNA: TGTGCCACCAGCACCACACCGAGGACAGGGGGGCAGCCCCAGCATTTT; CDR3: CATSTTPRTGGQPQHF
D: -; V: TRBV19; J: TRBJ1-5; size: -; DNA: TGTGCCAGTTCCGGGACAACGTTGTATTTAGGTGATAGGAATCAGCCCCAGCATTTT; CDR3: CASSGTTLYLGDRNQPQHF
D: -; V: TRBV5-6; J: TRBJ2-5; size: -; DNA: TGTGCCAGCAGCTTTGTTTTACTCCAGACCCAGTACTTC; CDR3: CASSFVLLQTQYF
D: -; V: TRBV5-1; J: TRBJ1-1; size: -; DNA: TGCGCCAGCAAACGGGTTTTGAACACTGAAGCTTTCTTT; CDR3: CASKRVLNTEAFF
D: -; V: TRBV11-1; J: TRBJ2-3; size: -; DNA: TGTGCCAGCAGCTTGGGACAACGAGGCACAGATACGCAGTATTTT; CDR3: CASSLGQRGTDTQYF
D: TRBD1; V: TRBV9; J: TRBJ2-7; size: -; DNA: TGTGCCAGCAGTAAGGGACAGGGGGCCTACGAGCAGTACTTC; CDR3: CASSKGQGAYEQYF
D: -; V: TRBV5-1; J: TRBJ1-1; size: -; DNA: TGCGCCAGCAGAATGACAGGAGACACTGAAGCTTTCTTT; CDR3: CASRMTGDTEAFF
D: -; V: TRBV5-1; J: TRBJ1-6; size: -; DNA: TGCGCCAGCAGCAAAGGGACGGACTCCTATAATTCACCCCTCCACTTT; CDR3: CASSKGTDSYNSPLHF
D: -; V: TRBV6-1; J: TRBJ1-2; size: once; DNA: TGTGCCAGCCGATACAGGGCCCTATCTAACTATGGCTACACCTTC; CDR3: CASRYRALSNYGYTF
D: -; V: TRBV15; J: TRBJ2-1; size: -; DNA: TGTGCCACCAGACCCGGACCGAACCAACCCGATGAGCAGTTCTTC; CDR3: CATRPGPNQPDEQFF
D: -; V: TRBV19; J: TRBJ1-1; size: -; DNA: TGTGCCACCCTAGGGGCCACTGAAGCTTTCTTT; CDR3: CATLGATEAFF